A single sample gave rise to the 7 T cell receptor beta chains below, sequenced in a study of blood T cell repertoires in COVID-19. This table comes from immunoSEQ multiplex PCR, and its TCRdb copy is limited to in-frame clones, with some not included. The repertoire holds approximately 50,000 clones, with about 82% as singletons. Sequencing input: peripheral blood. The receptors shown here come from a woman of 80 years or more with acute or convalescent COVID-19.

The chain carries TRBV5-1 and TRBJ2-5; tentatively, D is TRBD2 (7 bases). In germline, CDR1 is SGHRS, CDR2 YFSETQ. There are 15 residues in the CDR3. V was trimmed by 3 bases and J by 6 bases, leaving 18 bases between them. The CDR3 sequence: CASSWGGGSMQTQYF. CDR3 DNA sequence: TGCGCCAGCAGCTGGGGGGGCGGTTCTATGCAGACCCAGTACTTC.

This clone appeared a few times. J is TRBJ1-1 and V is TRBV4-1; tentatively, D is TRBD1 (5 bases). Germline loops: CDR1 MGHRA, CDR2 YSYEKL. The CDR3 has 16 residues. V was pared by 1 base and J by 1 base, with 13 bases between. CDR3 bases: TGCGCCAGCAGCCAAGTTTGGGGGGTCACGAACACTGAAGCTTTCTTT. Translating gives CASSQVWGVTNTEAFF.

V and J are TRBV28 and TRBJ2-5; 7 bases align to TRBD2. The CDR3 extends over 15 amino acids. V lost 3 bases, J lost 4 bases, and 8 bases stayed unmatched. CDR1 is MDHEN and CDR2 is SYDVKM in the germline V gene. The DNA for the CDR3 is TGTGCCAGCAGTTTGCCGGGGGGACCCGGAGAGACCCAGTACTTC. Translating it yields CASSLPGGPGETQYF.

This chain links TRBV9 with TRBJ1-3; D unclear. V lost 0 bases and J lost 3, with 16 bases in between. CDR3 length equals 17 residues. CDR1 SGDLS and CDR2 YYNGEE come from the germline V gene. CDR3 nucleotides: TGTGCCAGCAGCGTAGAGACACCCGGAACTAGTGGAAACACCATATATTTT. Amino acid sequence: CASSVETPGTSGNTIYF.

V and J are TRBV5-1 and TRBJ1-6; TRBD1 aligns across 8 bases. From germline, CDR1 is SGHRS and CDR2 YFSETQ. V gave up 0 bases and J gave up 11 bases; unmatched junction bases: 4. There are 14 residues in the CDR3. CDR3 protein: CASSLGGQAAPLHF. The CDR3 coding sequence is TGCGCCAGCAGCTTGGGGGGACAGGCAGCACCCCTCCACTTT.

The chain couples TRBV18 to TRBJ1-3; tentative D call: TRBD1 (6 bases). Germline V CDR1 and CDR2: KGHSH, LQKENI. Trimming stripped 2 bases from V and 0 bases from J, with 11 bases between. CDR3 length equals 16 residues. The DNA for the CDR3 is TGTGCCAGCTCACCAGTTCAACAGGGCTCTGGAAACACCATATATTTT. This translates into CASSPVQQGSGNTIYF.

The CDR3 nucleotides read TGTGCCAGCAGCTTAACAGGGTTTACCACTAATGAAAAACTGTTTTTT. It is translated as CASSLTGFTTNEKLFF. The chain combines TRBV7-6 with TRBJ1-4; tentatively, D is TRBD1 (6 bases). The CDR3 loop spans 16 amino acids. Germline-derived CDR1 and CDR2 are SGHVS and FNYEAQ. V gave up 2 bases and J gave up 2 bases, with 12 bases separating them. The full variable domain, completed using reference TRBV7-6 and TRBJ1-4, is GAGVSQSPRYKVTKRGQDVALRCDPISGHVSLYWYRQALGQGPEFLTYFNYEAQQDKSGLPNDRFSAERPEGSISTLTIQRTEQRDSAMYRCASSLTGFTTNEKLFFGSGTQLSVL.